The 26 T cell receptor beta chains below all came from one sample that was sequenced in a study of blood T cell repertoires in COVID-19 (TCRdb year 2020). The library was generated by the immunoSEQ multiplex PCR assay. Held by TCRdb, this immuneACCESS table contains in-frame sequences only and omits some clones. Under half of the omission traces to an unresolved V gene where checked; the cause of the rest is unknown. The sample table lists over 85,000 clones, approximately 90% of them with a count of one. Of the sample, 15% to 19% is held by the ten largest clones. Source material: peripheral blood. The receptor source for this set is a human donor in a cohort sampled during active COVID-19.

V and J are TRBV19 and TRBJ1-2; D is uncertain. The CDR3 runs to 18 residues. Trimming removed 3 bases from V and 7 bases from J, with 27 bases in between. Germline CDR1 LNHDA, CDR2 SQIVND (reference sequence). CDR3 sequence reads: CASSISSPVGVGLSGYTF. CDR3 bases: TGTGCCAGTAGTATTTCGTCTCCGGTGGGTGTGGGCCTTTCTGGCTACACCTTC.

The chain uses TRBV3-1 (or the pseudogene TRBV3-2) and TRBJ1-1, with TRBD1 matching over 9 bases. Germline-derived CDR1 and CDR2 are LGHDT and YNNKEL (reference sequence). Trimming removed 4 bases from V and 5 bases from J; junction bases left unmatched: 2. The CDR3 sequence is 13 residues long. In DNA, the CDR3 is TGTGCCAGCAGCCCCGGGACAGGGACTGAAGCTTTCTTT. It codes for CASSPGTGTEAFF.

The chain combines TRBV6-5 with TRBJ1-1; unclear D gene. This CDR3 spans 14 amino acids. V was trimmed by 0 bases and J by 1 base, leaving 6 bases between them. Germline values: CDR1 MNHEY, CDR2 SVGAGI. The chain's CDR3 is CASSYSSENTEAFF. CDR3 sequence (DNA): TGTGCCAGCAGTTACTCGAGTGAGAACACTGAAGCTTTCTTT.

A single count supports this clone. The genes are TRBV11-2 and TRBJ2-7; 9 bases fit TRBD1. V lost 3 bases, J lost 3 bases, and 6 bases stayed unmatched. The CDR3 loop spans 15 amino acids. Germline values: CDR1 SGHAT, CDR2 FQNNGV. In DNA form, the CDR3 reads TGTGCCAGCAGCTTGTCCCGGGACAGGGTCTACGAGCAGTACTTC. Protein product: CASSLSRDRVYEQYF.

V usage is TRBV28 and J usage is TRBJ2-2; tentatively, D is TRBD1 (6 bases). V was pared by 4 bases and J by 4 bases, with 13 bases between. Germline CDR1 and CDR2: MDHEN and SYDVKM. This CDR3 spans 15 amino acids. The CDR3 sequence: CASSSTGSLTGELFF. The CDR3 DNA follows: TGTGCCAGCAGTTCTACAGGGAGTCTCACCGGGGAGCTGTTTTTT.

This rearrangement joins TRBV9 to TRBJ2-1, with 7 bases identical to TRBD2. Germline CDR1 SGDLS, CDR2 YYNGEE. CDR3 length: 14 residues. The trim removed 0 bases at V and 7 bases at J, leaving 4 bases unmatched. This CDR3 is CASSVGTRENEQFF. The CDR3 DNA reads as TGTGCCAGCAGCGTAGGGACTAGAGAGAATGAGCAGTTCTTC. The entire variable domain, with the rest obtained from reference TRBV9 and TRBJ2-1, is as follows: DSGVTQTPKHLITATGQRVTLRCSPRSGDLSVYWYQQSLDQGLQFLIQYYNGEERAKGNILERFSAQQFPDLHSELNLSSLELGDSALYFCASSVGTRENEQFFGPGTRLTVL.

This chain connects TRBV5-8 to TRBJ2-3, with 8 bases aligning to TRBD2. Per the germline V gene, CDR1 is SGHTS and CDR2 is YDEGEE. Trimming took 3 bases from V and 3 from J; bases not matched to a gene: 12. There are 17 residues in the CDR3. The CDR3 region has the DNA TGTGCCAGCAGCTACTTCTTCGCGGGGGGAGGAACAGATACGCAGTATTTT. Translated: CASSYFFAGGGTDTQYF.

J is TRBJ2-3 and V is TRBV10-1; 12 bases fit TRBD2. This CDR3 has 15 residues. Germline assignment: CDR1 WNHNN and CDR2 SYGVQD (reference sequence). Trimming at V came to 6 bases and at J to 6 bases, leaving 7 bases not matched to a gene. The CDR3 loop is CASSYGTSGSDTQYF. CDR3 in DNA: TGCGCCAGCAGCTACGGGACTAGCGGGTCGGATACGCAGTATTTT.

V usage is TRBV4-3 and J usage is TRBJ1-2; D call uncertain. Trimming stripped 0 bases from V and 4 bases from J, with 12 bases between. This CDR3 is 15 amino acids long. The germline V gene encodes CDR1 LGHNA and CDR2 YSLEER. The DNA for the CDR3 is TGCGCCAGCAGCCAAGAAATGGTAGAAACCTATGGCTACACCTTC. It is translated as CASSQEMVETYGYTF.

The chain joins TRBV28 to TRBJ1-4; 8 bases fit TRBD1. Germline V gene lookup returns CDR1 MDHEN and CDR2 SYDVKM. J lost 13 bases, V lost 4 bases, and 14 bases had no gene match. The CDR3 has 15 amino acids. In nucleotides, the CDR3 is TGTGCCAGCAGTTCGGGACAGGTGGGGGATGGGGGACTGTTTTTT. Translating it yields CASSSGQVGDGGLFF.

Turning to this clone: Other nucleotide sequences in the sample specify the same CDR3. The genes are TRBV5-1 and TRBJ1-1, with D hard to call. Germline assignment: CDR1 SGHRS and CDR2 YFSETQ. The germline V and J ends were trimmed by 0 bases and 1 base, with 7 bases remaining between them. The CDR3 is 14 amino acids. This CDR3 is CASSLGPGNTEAFF. The CDR3 nucleotides read TGCGCCAGCAGCTTGGGACCGGGGAACACTGAAGCTTTCTTT.

V usage is TRBV5-6 and J usage is TRBJ1-3; D possibly corresponds to TRBD1 (5 bases). The germline V gene encodes CDR1 SGHDT and CDR2 YYEEEE. Between the trimmed V and J ends, which lost 3 bases and 0 bases, there was a span of 16 bases. This CDR3 has 17 residues. This CDR3 reads CASSWGDRPFSGNTIYF. Here the CDR3 DNA reads TGTGCCAGCAGCTGGGGGGACCGTCCCTTCTCTGGAAACACCATATATTTT.

J is TRBJ2-7 and V is TRBV6-6; 12 bases line up with TRBD2. The CDR3 sequence is 15 residues long. J was trimmed by 1 base and V by 6 bases; bases with no gene match: 4. Germline V gene data show CDR1 as MNHNY and CDR2 as SVGAGI (reference sequence). CDR3 in amino acids: CASSQTSGGSYEQYF. The CDR3, as DNA: TGTGCCAGCAGCCAGACTAGCGGGGGATCCTACGAGCAGTACTTC.

The CDR3 bases are TGTGCCACCTCCTTGCTCCGGGGAGAGGGAAACACCATATATTTT. Amino acid sequence: CATSLLRGEGNTIYF. The V gene is TRBV6-6, the J gene TRBJ1-3; D not resolved. Per the germline V gene, CDR1 is MNHNY and CDR2 is SVGAGI (reference sequence). V lost 10 bases and J lost 4, with 20 bases in between. The CDR3 is 15 amino acids.

The chain couples TRBV11-2 to TRBJ1-1, with D hard to call. Germline lookup yields CDR1 SGHAT and CDR2 FQNNGV. The V end was cut by 5 bases, the J end by 1 base, with 2 bases between. CDR3 length equals 11 residues. CDR3 in amino acids: CASSQNTEAFF. The CDR3 DNA sequence: TGTGCCAGCAGCCAGAACACTGAAGCTTTCTTT.

A remark on this clone: Other DNA sequences from this sample encode an identical CDR3 as well. The V call is TRBV19, the J call TRBJ1-5, with TRBD1 matching over 8 bases. The CDR3 extends over 16 amino acids. Looked up from germline, CDR1 is LNHDA and CDR2 is SQIVND (reference sequence). Germline trimming cut 3 bases from V and 3 bases from J; bases unmatched to any gene: 7. The CDR3 region has the DNA TGTGCCAGTAGTATTCGTACAGGGGGTTCCAATCAGCCCCAGCATTTT. It yields the protein CASSIRTGGSNQPQHF. The variable domain in full, with the rest retrieved from reference TRBV19 and TRBJ1-5, is DGGITQSPKYLFRKEGQNVTLSCEQNLNHDAMYWYRQDPGQGLRLIYYSQIVNDFQKGDIAEGYSVSREKKESFPLTVTSAQKNPTAFYLCASSIRTGGSNQPQHFGDGTRLSIL.

This clone was picked up one time. The chain links TRBV2 to TRBJ1-2, with 7 bases matching TRBD1. With V trimmed by 5 bases and J by 0 bases, 9 bases remained unmatched. Germline-derived CDR1 and CDR2 are SNHLY and FYNNEI. The length of the CDR3 is 16 residues. The CDR3 DNA reads TGTGCCAGCAGTACCACTCCGGGACAGACTAACTATGGCTACACCTTC. Residues: CASSTTPGQTNYGYTF.

The chain recombines TRBV30 with TRBJ2-3, with 8 bases lining up with TRBD2. The CDR3 is 14 amino acids. V dropped 4 bases and J dropped 2; count of bases not matched to a gene: 5. CDR1 is GTSNPN, CDR2 SVGIG, per germline (reference sequence). CDR3 coding DNA: TGTGCCTGGAACCCCGGGGGGGCCACAGATACGCAGTATTTT. It translates to CAWNPGGATDTQYF.

The V gene is TRBV2, the J gene TRBJ1-2; no clear D gene. This CDR3 comprises 11 residues. Germline CDR1 reads SNHLY; CDR2 reads FYNNEI. Trimming took 6 bases from V and 8 from J, leaving 10 bases between them. CDR3 loop: CASRADWGYTF. The CDR3 DNA is TGTGCCAGCAGGGCCGACTGGGGCTACACCTTC.

V and J are TRBV4-1 and TRBJ2-5; maybe TRBD2 (6 bases). The CDR3 is made up of 15 amino acids. V lost 6 bases, J lost 4 bases, and 18 bases lay in between. Germline V gene lookup returns CDR1 MGHRA and CDR2 YSYEKL. The CDR3 here is CASSLPGEMGETQYF. Written as DNA, the CDR3 is TGCGCCAGCAGTCTCCCGGGGGAGATGGGAGAGACCCAGTACTTC.

This clone was seen once. The genes are TRBV13 and TRBJ1-2; maybe TRBD1 (6 bases). V was clipped by 5 bases and J by 2 bases, with 18 bases between them. Germline values: CDR1 PRHDT, CDR2 FYEKMQ (reference sequence). The CDR3 length is 16 residues. The CDR3 DNA is TGTGCCAGCAGCACCTACTCCGGGGGGCGGAACTATGGCTACACCTTC. Translation gives CASSTYSGGRNYGYTF.

The CDR3 DNA follows: TGTGCCAGCAGCCTGGGGACAGGGGACGGCTACACCTTC. It codes for CASSLGTGDGYTF. This sequence joins TRBV7-8 and TRBJ1-2, with TRBD1 matching over 10 bases. In germline, CDR1 is SGHVS, CDR2 FQNEAQ. The CDR3 has 13 residues. V was clipped by 5 bases and J by 8 bases; unmatched bases: 5.

The rearrangement uses TRBV27 and TRBJ1-1, with 8 positions matching TRBD1. In germline, CDR1 is MNHEY, CDR2 SMNVEV (reference sequence). The CDR3 extends over 15 amino acids. The J segment lost 4 bases and the V segment lost 2 bases, leaving 6 bases of the junction unmatched. The CDR3 is CASSLTLTGGTEAFF. CDR3 in DNA: TGTGCCAGCAGTTTAACCCTCACAGGGGGCACTGAAGCTTTCTTT.

The chain links TRBV6-2 or TRBV6-3 to TRBJ2-1; no definite D call. The CDR3 is made up of 12 amino acids. V lost 5 bases, J lost 4 bases, and 6 bases lay in between. Germline CDR1 reads MNHEY; CDR2 reads SVGEGT. Written as DNA, the CDR3 is TGTGCCAGCAGTCCCCTATACAATGAGCAGTTCTTC. Translation gives CASSPLYNEQFF.

This rearrangement joins TRBV12-5 to TRBJ2-7, with TRBD1 matching over 8 bases. Germline loops: CDR1 LGHNT, CDR2 FRNRAP. CDR3 length equals 15 residues. V was clipped by 7 bases and J by 2 bases; unmatched bases: 10. The CDR3 loop is CASAPVGTGPYEQYF. Here the CDR3 DNA reads TGTGCTAGTGCCCCCGTCGGGACAGGCCCCTACGAGCAGTACTTC.

V and J are TRBV11-2 and TRBJ2-3; 7 bases are shared with TRBD1. The V gene end was trimmed by 6 bases and the J gene end by 5 bases; junction bases not matched to a gene: 8. Germline V lookup: CDR1 SGHAT, CDR2 FQNNGV. The length of the CDR3 is 14 residues. CDR3 amino acids: CASRSTGARDTQYF. The DNA of the CDR3 is TGTGCCAGCAGATCAACAGGGGCCCGAGATACGCAGTATTTT.